The 31 T cell receptor beta chains listed next were all sequenced from one sample in a study of blood T cell repertoires in COVID-19. Clones were sequenced by immunoSEQ multiplex PCR, and TCRdb holds only the in-frame ones, with some missing. The table includes some 190,000 clones, 75% to 90% detected once. The sample was peripheral blood. Every receptor here comes from a man aged 55 to 69 with acute or convalescent COVID-19.

The CDR3 spells CASSSPASYGYTF. In DNA, the CDR3 is TGTGCCAGCAGTTCGCCAGCTAGCTATGGCTACACCTTC. This chain links TRBV27 with TRBJ1-2; D not resolved. V lost 4 bases and J 4 bases, leaving 10 bases between the germline ends. CDR1 MNHEY and CDR2 SMNVEV come from the germline V gene (reference sequence). CDR3 length equals 13 residues.

This clone was detected once. The rearrangement joins TRBV5-1 to TRBJ2-3, with D uncertain. Between the trimmed V and J ends, which lost 6 bases and 2 bases, there was a span of 10 bases. Per the germline V gene, CDR1 is SGHRS and CDR2 is YFSETQ. The CDR3 is made up of 13 amino acids. CDR3 loop: CASTVTHTDTQYF. The DNA for the CDR3 is TGCGCCAGCACGGTTACCCACACAGATACGCAGTATTTT.

The V and J genes are TRBV5-8 and TRBJ2-7, with 11 bases matching TRBD1. After removal of 6 bases from V and 2 bases from J, the junction contained 19 bases not matched to a gene. Germline lookup yields CDR1 SGHTS and CDR2 YDEGEE. The CDR3 is 19 residues long. Here the CDR3 reads CASTVGKGQGVTFAYEQYF. In DNA, the CDR3 is TGTGCCAGCACCGTCGGGAAGGGACAGGGGGTAACATTTGCCTACGAGCAGTACTTC.

The V call is TRBV27, the J call TRBJ2-2; TRBD1 aligns across 8 bases. The CDR3 runs to 17 residues. V lost 6 bases to trimming and J lost 2 bases; unmatched junction nucleotides: 11. CDR1 is MNHEY, CDR2 SMNVEV, per germline (reference sequence). CDR3 residues: CASRSGTGILNTGELFF. The CDR3, as DNA: TGTGCCAGCAGATCAGGGACAGGAATTTTAAACACCGGGGAGCTGTTTTTT.

The chain joins TRBV9 to TRBJ2-1; a possible D gene is TRBD2 (6 bases). The CDR3 extends over 13 amino acids. The V gene lost 6 bases and the J gene lost 7 bases, with 14 bases spanning the gap. Germline values: CDR1 SGDLS, CDR2 YYNGEE. DNA of the CDR3: TGTGCCAGCAACCGGGACTCCCTTAATGAGCAGTTCTTC. It is translated as CASNRDSLNEQFF. Full variable domain (remainder filled in from reference TRBV9 and TRBJ2-1): DSGVTQTPKHLITATGQRVTLRCSPRSGDLSVYWYQQSLDQGLQFLIQYYNGEERAKGNILERFSAQQFPDLHSELNLSSLELGDSALYFCASNRDSLNEQFFGPGTRLTVL.

The chain is built from TRBV7-2 and TRBJ2-1; TRBD2 aligns across 15 bases. Germline values: CDR1 SGHTA, CDR2 FQGNSA. After removal of 2 bases from V and 13 bases from J, the junction contained 6 bases not matched to a gene. The length of the CDR3 is 15 residues. CDR3 sequence: CASSLWTSGRAEQFF. The CDR3 coding sequence is TGTGCCAGCAGCTTATGGACTAGCGGGAGGGCTGAACAGTTCTTC. The full variable domain, completed using reference TRBV7-2 and TRBJ2-1, is GAGVSQSPSNKVTEKGKDVELRCDPISGHTALYWYRQSLGQGLEFLIYFQGNSAPDKSGLPSDRFSAERTGGSVSTLTIQRTQQEDSAVYLCASSLWTSGRAEQFFGPGTRLTVL.

The gene calls are TRBV2 and TRBJ2-7; TRBD1 matches 7 bases. Germline CDR1 and CDR2: SNHLY and FYNNEI. The CDR3 is made up of 13 amino acids. The V and J ends lost 5 bases and 2 bases, in that order; junction bases with no gene match: 3. CDR3 DNA: TGTGCCAGCAGTTTGACAGGGACCTACGAGCAGTACTTC. It translates to CASSLTGTYEQYF.

This chain joins TRBV5-4 and TRBJ1-2; D gene ambiguous. Looked up from germline, CDR1 is SGHNT and CDR2 is YYREEE (reference sequence). V lost 2 bases and J 8 bases, leaving 10 bases between the germline ends. The CDR3 loop spans 12 amino acids. The CDR3 protein is CASSFDAEGYTF. CDR3 sequence (DNA): TGTGCCAGCAGCTTCGACGCGGAGGGCTACACCTTC.

This chain connects TRBV2 to TRBJ2-1; 7 bases match TRBD2. The CDR3 is 15 amino acids. The trim removed 0 bases at V and 5 bases at J, leaving 4 bases unmatched. The V gene's germline CDR1 is SNHLY and CDR2 FYNNEI. CDR3 nucleotide sequence: TGTGCCAGCAGTGAAGCGCGGGAGTTGGACAATGAGCAGTTCTTC. It translates to CASSEARELDNEQFF.

The chain couples TRBV7-2 to TRBJ1-5, with D possibly being TRBD1 (5 bases). The CDR3 spans 15 residues. V was clipped by 1 base and J by 3 bases, with 10 bases between them. Looked up from germline, CDR1 is SGHTA and CDR2 is FQGNSA. The CDR3 reads CASSLDRSVNQPQHF. Written as DNA, the CDR3 is TGTGCCAGCAGCTTAGACAGGAGCGTCAATCAGCCCCAGCATTTT.

The rearrangement joins TRBV20-1 to TRBJ2-1; D is possibly TRBD2 (5 bases). Germline-derived CDR1 and CDR2 are DFQATT and SNEGSKA (reference sequence). The CDR3 contains 11 residues. Trimming removed 6 bases at V and 8 bases at J, with 11 bases between. The CDR3 sequence: CSASGSDEQFF. The CDR3 DNA sequence: TGCAGTGCCTCGGGGAGCGATGAGCAGTTCTTC.

V is TRBV5-8 and J is TRBJ1-1, with D possibly TRBD1 on 6 matching bases. The CDR3 length is 16 residues. Between the trimmed V and J ends, which lost 6 bases and 1 base, there was a span of 19 bases. Germline V gives CDR1 SGHTS, CDR2 YDEGEE. CDR3 sequence (DNA): TGTGCCAGCACCCAATGGGGGGGGGCGAGGAACACTGAAGCTTTCTTT. Encoded protein: CASTQWGGARNTEAFF.

This clone has only a few counts. V is TRBV7-2 and J is TRBJ2-1, with D maybe TRBD2 (6 bases). Per germline, CDR1 SGHTA and CDR2 FQGNSA. The CDR3 is made up of 14 amino acids. The V and J ends lost 5 bases and 6 bases respectively, with 14 bases between them. For the CDR3, the DNA is TGTGCCAGCAGCGCAACCGGGACTTCCAATGAGCAGTTCTTC. It is translated as CASSATGTSNEQFF. Using reference TRBV7-2 and TRBJ2-1 for the parts outside the CDR3, the full variable domain is GAGVSQSPSNKVTEKGKDVELRCDPISGHTALYWYRQSLGQGLEFLIYFQGNSAPDKSGLPSDRFSAERTGGSVSTLTIQRTQQEDSAVYLCASSATGTSNEQFFGPGTRLTVL.

In its sample, this clone was seen once. The rearrangement uses TRBV24-1 and TRBJ2-2; TRBD2 agrees at 14 bases. From germline, CDR1 is KGHDR and CDR2 SFDVKD. V trimming: 5 bases; J trimming: 6 bases; junction bases outside the gene matches: 7. CDR3 length: 17 amino acids. The CDR3 DNA reads TGTGCCACCAGTGCCCCGGGACTAGCGGGAGTGTCCGGGGAGCTGTTTTTT. Its translation is CATSAPGLAGVSGELFF.

The chain joins TRBV18 to TRBJ1-5; 7 bases align to TRBD1. The germline V gene encodes CDR1 KGHSH and CDR2 LQKENI. With 2 bases clipped from V and 3 bases from J, the junction kept 1 base outside the gene matches. This CDR3 is built from 14 residues. In DNA, the CDR3 is TGTGCCAGCTCACCAGGGACAGACAATCAGCCCCAGCATTTT. This gives the protein CASSPGTDNQPQHF.

This sequence joins TRBV7-2 and TRBJ1-2; possibly TRBD1 for D (6 bases). The CDR3 covers 15 residues. Trimming stripped 1 base from V and 4 bases from J, with 13 bases between. Germline V lookup: CDR1 SGHTA, CDR2 FQGNSA. The CDR3: CASSLGEGGPYGYTF. The CDR3 bases are TGTGCCAGCAGCTTAGGTGAAGGGGGACCCTATGGCTACACCTTC.

This clone has only a few counts. The CDR3 DNA sequence: TGTGCCAGCAGTGAATCGCCCAGGGTGGGGGGTGAGCAGTTCTTC. It encodes CASSESPRVGGEQFF. This chain links TRBV2 with TRBJ2-1, with D possibly matching TRBD2 (6 bases). CDR3 size: 15 residues. Germline CDR1 reads SNHLY; CDR2 reads FYNNEI. V lost 2 bases and J lost 9, with 17 bases in between.

J is TRBJ2-3 and V is TRBV9, with D possibly TRBD2 on 6 matching bases. V was cut by 2 bases and J by 5 bases, with 15 bases left in between. CDR3 length equals 15 residues. CDR1 and CDR2 (germline): SGDLS, YYNGEE. The CDR3 DNA is TGTGCCAGCAGCGTCGGAGTTGGGGGAGGAGATACGCAGTATTTT. This sequence encodes CASSVGVGGGDTQYF.

The V call is TRBV28, the J call TRBJ1-5; possibly TRBD1 for D (6 bases). The V end was cut by 3 bases, the J end by 6 bases, with 12 bases between. The length of the CDR3 is 14 residues. The V gene's germline CDR1 is MDHEN and CDR2 SYDVKM. CDR3 bases: TGTGCCAGCAGTTTGTACAGGGAAGGTCAGCCCCAGCATTTT. It encodes CASSLYREGQPQHF.

The chain combines TRBV24-1 with TRBJ1-5; D is possibly TRBD1 (5 bases). The V end lost 4 bases, the J end lost 3 bases, and 9 bases lay between the germline ends. From germline, CDR1 is KGHDR and CDR2 SFDVKD. This CDR3 contains 14 residues. For the CDR3, the DNA is TGTGCCACCAGTGAGCCAGGGATCAATCAGCCCCAGCATTTT. Translating gives CATSEPGINQPQHF.

This clone was seen only a few times. The gene calls are TRBV28 and TRBJ1-3, with 8 nucleotides matching TRBD1. Germline CDR1 reads MDHEN; CDR2 reads SYDVKM. This CDR3 is built from 14 residues. V shed 6 bases, J shed 4 bases, and the junction held 5 bases outside the gene matches. CDR3 in DNA: TGTGCCAGCAGCTCGGGACAGGCCGGAAACACCATATATTTT. As protein: CASSSGQAGNTIYF. Complete variable domain (other parts from reference TRBV28 and TRBJ1-3): DVKVTQSSRYLVKRTGEKVFLECVQDMDHENMFWYRQDPGLGLRLIYFSYDVKMKEKGDIPEGYSVSREKKERFSLILESASTNQTSMYLCASSSGQAGNTIYFGEGSWLTVV.

The chain carries TRBV6-2 or TRBV6-3 and TRBJ1-1; no reliable D call. This CDR3 spans 13 amino acids. Germline CDR1 is MNHEY and CDR2 is SVGEGT. V shed 6 bases and J shed 5 bases, with 13 bases lying between them. CDR3 residues: CASSSQPRTEAFF. DNA for the CDR3: TGTGCCAGCAGCTCCCAACCTAGGACTGAAGCTTTCTTT.

The rearrangement links TRBV18 to TRBJ2-5; TRBD2 matches at 10 bases. The CDR3 runs 15 residues. After removal of 1 base from V and 1 base from J, the junction contained 0 bases not matched to a gene. Germline assignment: CDR1 KGHSH and CDR2 LQKENI. This CDR3 reads CASSPLAGGQETQYF. The CDR3 DNA follows: TGTGCCAGCTCACCACTAGCGGGGGGCCAAGAGACCCAGTACTTC.

This clone was seen a few times. The V gene is TRBV18, the J gene TRBJ2-1; possibly TRBD2 for D (5 bases). This CDR3 is built from 17 residues. Trimming stripped 0 bases from V and 0 bases from J, with 12 bases between. Germline CDR1 is KGHSH and CDR2 is LQKENI. CDR3 DNA: TGTGCCAGCTCACCACCGGTCGCCGGGAACTCCTACAATGAGCAGTTCTTC. Protein sequence: CASSPPVAGNSYNEQFF.

This clone has a single count. The chain combines TRBV18 with TRBJ1-1; D remains ambiguous. This CDR3 has 13 amino acids. Trimming took off 4 bases at V and 3 bases at J, with 9 bases between the two ends. Germline V CDR1 and CDR2: KGHSH, LQKENI. The CDR3 coding sequence is TGTGCCAGCTCACTAACTAGGGACACTGAAGCTTTCTTT. Translated, it gives CASSLTRDTEAFF. The entire variable domain, with the rest obtained from reference TRBV18 and TRBJ1-1, is as follows: NAGVMQNPRHLVRRRGQEARLRCSPMKGHSHVYWYRQLPEEGLKFMVYLQKENIIDESGMPKERFSAEFPKEGPSILRIQQVVRGDSAAYFCASSLTRDTEAFFGQGTRLTVV.

Only one count was recorded for this clone. The rearrangement uses TRBV7-2 and TRBJ1-1; tentative D call: TRBD1 (6 bases). Per the germline V gene, CDR1 is SGHTA and CDR2 is FQGNSA. The CDR3 contains 18 residues. Trimming took 1 base from V and 4 from J, leaving 22 bases between them. DNA of the CDR3: TGTGCCAGCAGCTTAGAGTACGGTGAAAAGGGGGGGTCCACTGAAGCTTTCTTT. It specifies CASSLEYGEKGGSTEAFF.

This clone was counted a few times. The chain is built from TRBV3-1 (or the pseudogene TRBV3-2) and TRBJ1-3, with TRBD1 matching over 7 bases. The germline V gene encodes CDR1 LGHDT and CDR2 YNNKEL (reference sequence). Unmatched junction bases numbered 10, after V lost 4 bases and J lost 4 bases. The CDR3 has 16 amino acids. The CDR3 DNA reads as TGTGCCAGCAGCCCCAAAGACAGGGTTCGGGGAAACACCATATATTTT. Translation: CASSPKDRVRGNTIYF.

This chain connects TRBV19 to TRBJ2-1; D may be TRBD2 (6 bases). Trimming stripped 4 bases from V and 4 bases from J, with 11 bases between. CDR3 length equals 14 residues. From germline, CDR1 is LNHDA and CDR2 SQIVND (reference sequence). The CDR3 spells CASSSGVLYNEQFF. The CDR3 nucleotides are TGTGCCAGTAGTAGCGGGGTGTTATACAATGAGCAGTTCTTC. The whole variable domain, filled in from reference TRBV19 and TRBJ2-1, reads DGGITQSPKYLFRKEGQNVTLSCEQNLNHDAMYWYRQDPGQGLRLIYYSQIVNDFQKGDIAEGYSVSREKKESFPLTVTSAQKNPTAFYLCASSSGVLYNEQFFGPGTRLTVL.

The DNA of the CDR3 is TGTGCCAGCAGCTTAGACCCCTTCACAGGGTCGCTGGAAGCTTTCTTT. Protein sequence: CASSLDPFTGSLEAFF. The genes are TRBV7-7 and TRBJ1-1, with D tentatively TRBD1 (6 bases). The CDR3 runs 16 residues. V shed 1 base and J shed 8 bases, with 20 bases lying between them. Germline lookup yields CDR1 SSHAT and CDR2 FNYEAQ (reference sequence).

The chain carries TRBV5-1 and TRBJ1-2, with TRBD1 as a possible D gene (6 bases). Germline V gene data show CDR1 as SGHRS and CDR2 as YFSETQ. The ends were cut back, 4 bases at V and 2 bases at J, with 12 bases in the middle. The CDR3 is 14 amino acids. The CDR3 DNA reads as TGCGCCAGCAGCAAGAGCCAGGGGAACTATGGCTACACCTTC. Its protein is CASSKSQGNYGYTF.

The chain has TRBV7-9 and TRBJ2-3, with TRBD2 matching 12 bases. Germline lookup yields CDR1 SEHNR and CDR2 FQNEAQ (reference sequence). The CDR3 loop spans 16 amino acids. After removal of 4 bases from V and 5 bases from J, the junction contained 7 bases not matched to a gene. CDR3 region: CASSSSGGAERDTQYF. CDR3 bases: TGTGCCAGCAGCTCTAGCGGGGGGGCGGAGAGAGATACGCAGTATTTT.